This T cell receptor beta chain stems from a study of regulatory T cells in long-lasting Graves disease. Building of the TCR beta libraries involved iRepertoire HTBI primers and Arm-PCR of CDR3 regions. In TCRdb, the multiplex PCR reads were re-called with MiXCR into one record per CDR3 protein. In the table there are under 800,000 distinct CDR3 sequences, 16% of which are singletons. Germline V gene sequence: CDR1 SGHTA, CDR2 FQGNSA. CDR3 length equals 14 residues. V lost 5 bases and J 2 bases, leaving 12 bases between the germline ends. Described time point: newly diagnosed GD, antithyroid drugs for less than 3 months. TCR sequences were obtained from RNA taken from PBMCs. The data also belong to a second study, concerning T cells in Graves' hyperthyroidism and ophthalmopathy.

The clonotype comes from a woman in her twenties or thirties with Graves disease. Sequenced here: peripheral blood mononuclear cells (PBMCs), sampled at new diagnosis, from a patient treated with antithyroid drugs. The V call is TRBV7-2, the J call TRBJ1-2; possible D gene TRBD1, 5 bases. CDR3 bases: TGTGCCAGCAGCCTACTGGGACGAAACTATGGCTACACCTTC. This encodes CASSLLGRNYGYTF.